These T cell receptor beta chains were read from a single sample in a study of OX40 agonist ivuxolimab in advanced cancers. Only in-frame clones appear in the TCRdb table, and some are missing; sequencing was by immunoSEQ multiplex PCR. This table holds approximately 23,000 clones, approximately 80% found once. Material: CD4+ or CD8+ T cells sorted from blood, obtained in a trial of the OX40 agonist ivuxolimab. The receptors were sampled from an adult with an advanced solid tumor such as melanoma, head and neck, liver or kidney cancer. Both conserved end residues are part of each CDR3. A D gene is named only where the DNA matches it firmly. A row's size may be missing; if present it is once, few, many or a size class.

>NA|TRBJ1-2|TRBV9|NA
TGTGCCAGCGAGGGCCTGGGCTACACCTTC
CASEGLGYTF
>TRBD1|TRBJ1-1|TRBV27|NA
TGTGCCAGCAGTACGAGACAGGGGGGCATGAACACTGAAGCTTTCTTT
CASSTRQGGMNTEAFF
>NA|TRBJ2-7|TRBV5-1|few
TGCGCCAGCAGCTTGTCCGCGCTCTCCAGACAGGGACTGTTGGAGCAGTACTTC
CASSLSALSRQGLLEQYF
>NA|TRBJ2-3|TRBV4-2|NA
TGTGCCAGCAGCCAAGAAGGGACTGCCGAGGCCCACACAGATACGCAGTATTTT
CASSQEGTAEAHTDTQYF
>TRBD2|TRBJ2-7|TRBV27|NA
TGTGCCAGCAGTCTAGCGGGAGGGCCGCTCGAGCAGTACTTC
CASSLAGGPLEQYF
>TRBD1|TRBJ1-5|TRBV5-1|NA
TGCGCCAGCAGCTTGGAGGGCACAGGGGTTGATCAGCCCCAGCATTTT
CASSLEGTGVDQPQHF
>TRBD1|TRBJ2-7|TRBV7-8|NA
TGTGCCAGCAGCCTTGGACAGGGCACCTACGAGCAGTACTTC
CASSLGQGTYEQYF
>NA|TRBJ1-4|TRBV9|few
TGTGCCAGCAGCCCGGACGGCCGTAATGAAAAACTGTTTTTT
CASSPDGRNEKLFF
>NA|TRBJ2-7|TRBV7-8|NA
TGTGCCAGCAGCTTGGAATGGGCGTACGAGCAGTACTTC
CASSLEWAYEQYF
>TRBD2|TRBJ2-7|TRBV6-4|NA
TGTGCCAGCAGGGCGGGAGTGGGGTACTTC
CASRAGVGYF
>NA|TRBJ2-1|TRBV13|NA
TGTGTCAGCAGCCCCGACGGGACCAGCTACAATGAGCAGTTCTTC
CVSSPDGTSYNEQFF
>TRBD1|TRBJ2-3|TRBV7-9|NA
TGTGCCAGCAGCCTTTGGGACAGGGGGACAAATACGCAGTATTTT
CASSLWDRGTNTQYF
>TRBD1|TRBJ2-3|TRBV27|NA
TGTGCCAGCAGCTACAGGGGGCGAAGCACAGATACGCAGTATTTT
CASSYRGRSTDTQYF
>TRBD1|TRBJ1-1|TRBV30|NA
TGTGCCTGGGACGGACAGGCGGGCACTGAAGCTTTCTTT
CAWDGQAGTEAFF
>TRBD2|TRBJ2-2|TRBV4-1|NA
TGCGCCAGCAGCTCACTAGCGGCCACCGGGGAGCTGTTTTTT
CASSSLAATGELFF
>NA|TRBJ1-2|TRBV27|NA
TGTGCCAGCAGTTTTAGTACGGATACCTATGGCTACACCTTC
CASSFSTDTYGYTF